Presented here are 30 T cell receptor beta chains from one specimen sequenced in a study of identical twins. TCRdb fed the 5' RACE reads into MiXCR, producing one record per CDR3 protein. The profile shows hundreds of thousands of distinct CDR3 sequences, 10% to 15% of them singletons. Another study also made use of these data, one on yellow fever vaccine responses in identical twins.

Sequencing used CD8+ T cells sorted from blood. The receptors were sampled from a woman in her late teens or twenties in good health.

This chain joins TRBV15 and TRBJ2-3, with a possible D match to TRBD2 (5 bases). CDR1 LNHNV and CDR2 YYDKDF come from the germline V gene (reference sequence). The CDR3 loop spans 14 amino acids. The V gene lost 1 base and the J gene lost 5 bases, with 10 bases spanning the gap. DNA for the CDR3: TGTGCCACCAGCAGAGCGGGGTATGGAGATACGCAGTATTTT. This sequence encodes CATSRAGYGDTQYF.

CDR3 amino acids: CASSLERTGADTKETQYF. In nucleotides, the CDR3 is TGCGCCAGCAGCTTGGAACGGACAGGGGCGGACACTAAGGAGACCCAGTACTTC. This chain joins TRBV5-1 and TRBJ2-5, with TRBD1 matching over 9 bases. V shed 0 bases and J 5 bases; nucleotides not matched to a gene: 14. Germline V lookup: CDR1 SGHRS, CDR2 YFSETQ. This CDR3 spans 18 amino acids.

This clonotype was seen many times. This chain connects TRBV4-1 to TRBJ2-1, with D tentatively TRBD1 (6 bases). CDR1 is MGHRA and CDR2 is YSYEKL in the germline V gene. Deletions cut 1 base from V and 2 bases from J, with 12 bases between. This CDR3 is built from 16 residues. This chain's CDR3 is CASSQVKDRPYNEQFF. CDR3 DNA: TGCGCCAGCAGCCAAGTTAAGGACAGACCCTACAATGAGCAGTTCTTC.

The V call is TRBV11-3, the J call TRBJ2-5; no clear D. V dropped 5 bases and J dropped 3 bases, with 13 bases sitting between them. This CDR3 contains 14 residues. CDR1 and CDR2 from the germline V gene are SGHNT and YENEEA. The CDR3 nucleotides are TGTGCCAGCAGCATATATGGACCAGAAGAGACCCAGTACTTC. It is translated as CASSIYGPEETQYF.

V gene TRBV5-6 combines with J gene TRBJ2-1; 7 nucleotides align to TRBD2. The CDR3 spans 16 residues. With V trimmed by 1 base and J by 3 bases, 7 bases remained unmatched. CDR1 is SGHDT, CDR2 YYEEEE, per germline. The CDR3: CASSLWEGLVYNEQFF. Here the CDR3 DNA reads TGTGCCAGCAGCTTGTGGGAGGGGCTAGTCTACAATGAGCAGTTCTTC.

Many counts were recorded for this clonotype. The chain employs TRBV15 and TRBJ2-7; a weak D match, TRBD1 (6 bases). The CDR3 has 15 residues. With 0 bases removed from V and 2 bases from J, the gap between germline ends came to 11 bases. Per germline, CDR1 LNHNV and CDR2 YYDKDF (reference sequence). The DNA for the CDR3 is TGTGCCACCAGCAGAGATCAGGGGAAAGCCTACGAGCAGTACTTC. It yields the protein CATSRDQGKAYEQYF.

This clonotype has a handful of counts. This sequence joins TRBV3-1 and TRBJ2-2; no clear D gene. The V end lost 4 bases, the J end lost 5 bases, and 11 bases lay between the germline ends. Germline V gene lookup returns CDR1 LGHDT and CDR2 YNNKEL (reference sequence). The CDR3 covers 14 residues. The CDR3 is CASSLWAGTGELFF. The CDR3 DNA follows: TGTGCCAGCAGCCTCTGGGCCGGGACCGGGGAGCTGTTTTTT.

The CDR3 sequence is CASSSGTPVSYNEQFF. For the CDR3, the DNA is TGTGCCAGCAGTTCCGGGACTCCCGTCTCCTACAATGAGCAGTTCTTC. The chain uses TRBV12-3 or TRBV12-4 and TRBJ2-1; TRBD2 might be the D (6 bases). Trimming left V 4 bases short and J 0 bases short, with 13 bases between. The CDR3 sequence is 16 residues long.

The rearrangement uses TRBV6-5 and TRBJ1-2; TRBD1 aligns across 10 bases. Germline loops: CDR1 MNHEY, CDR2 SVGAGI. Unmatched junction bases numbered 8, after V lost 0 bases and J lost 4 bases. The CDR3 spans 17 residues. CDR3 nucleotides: TGTGCCAGCAGTTACTCGAGGGGACAGGGGTTGATCTATGGCTACACCTTC. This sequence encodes CASSYSRGQGLIYGYTF.

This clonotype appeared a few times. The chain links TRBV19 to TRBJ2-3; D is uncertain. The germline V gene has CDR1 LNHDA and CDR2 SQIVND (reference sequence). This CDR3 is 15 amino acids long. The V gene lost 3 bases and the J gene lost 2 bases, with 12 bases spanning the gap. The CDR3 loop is CASSMIQHDTDTQYF. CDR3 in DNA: TGTGCCAGTAGTATGATCCAGCATGACACAGATACGCAGTATTTT.

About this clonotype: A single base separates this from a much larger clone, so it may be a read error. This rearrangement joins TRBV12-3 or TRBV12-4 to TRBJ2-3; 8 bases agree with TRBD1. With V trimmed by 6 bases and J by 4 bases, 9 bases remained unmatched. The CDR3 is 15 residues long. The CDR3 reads CASSTVTGEADTQYF. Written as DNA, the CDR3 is TGTGCCAGCAGCACCGTGACAGGGGAGGCAGATACGCAGTATTTT.

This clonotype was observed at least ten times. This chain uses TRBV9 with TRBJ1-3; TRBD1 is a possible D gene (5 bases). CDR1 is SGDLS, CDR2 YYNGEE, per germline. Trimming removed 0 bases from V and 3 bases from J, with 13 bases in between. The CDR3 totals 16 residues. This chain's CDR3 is CASSVAPGSDGNTIYF. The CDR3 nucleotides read TGTGCCAGCAGCGTAGCCCCAGGGTCGGATGGAAACACCATATATTTT.

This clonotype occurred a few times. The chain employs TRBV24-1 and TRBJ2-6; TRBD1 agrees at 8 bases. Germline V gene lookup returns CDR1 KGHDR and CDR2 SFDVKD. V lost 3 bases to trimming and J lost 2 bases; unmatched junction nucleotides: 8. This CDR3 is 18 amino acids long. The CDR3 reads CATSDPSDRVTGANVLTF. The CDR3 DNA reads TGTGCCACCAGTGATCCCTCGGACAGGGTGACTGGGGCCAACGTCCTGACTTTC.

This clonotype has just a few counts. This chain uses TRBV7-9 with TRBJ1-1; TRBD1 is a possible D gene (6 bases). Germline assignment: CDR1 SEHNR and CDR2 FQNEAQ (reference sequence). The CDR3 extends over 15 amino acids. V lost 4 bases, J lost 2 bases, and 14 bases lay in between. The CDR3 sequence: CASSSLQGLNTEAFF. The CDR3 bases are TGTGCCAGCAGCTCGCTACAGGGCCTAAACACTGAAGCTTTCTTT.

CDR3 region: CASSYYRAEAFF. The CDR3 bases are TGTGCCAGCAGTTATTACAGAGCTGAAGCTTTCTTT. The V gene is TRBV7-9, the J gene TRBJ1-1, with D unresolved. V was pared by 6 bases and J by 6 bases, with 11 bases between. CDR3 length: 12 residues. Germline V gene lookup returns CDR1 SEHNR and CDR2 FQNEAQ (reference sequence).

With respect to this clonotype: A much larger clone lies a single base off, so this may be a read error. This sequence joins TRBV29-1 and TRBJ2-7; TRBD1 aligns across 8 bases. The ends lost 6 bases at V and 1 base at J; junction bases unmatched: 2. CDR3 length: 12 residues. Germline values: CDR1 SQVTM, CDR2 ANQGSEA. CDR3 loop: CSVRTGSYEQYF. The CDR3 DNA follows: TGCAGCGTCAGGACAGGGTCCTACGAGCAGTACTTC.

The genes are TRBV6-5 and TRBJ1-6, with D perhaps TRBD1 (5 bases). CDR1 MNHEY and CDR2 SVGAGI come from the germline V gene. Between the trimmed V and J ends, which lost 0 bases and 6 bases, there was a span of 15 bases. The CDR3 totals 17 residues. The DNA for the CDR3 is TGTGCCAGCAGTTACTCTACGGGGGTAGACTTTAATTCACCCCTCCACTTT. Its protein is CASSYSTGVDFNSPLHF.

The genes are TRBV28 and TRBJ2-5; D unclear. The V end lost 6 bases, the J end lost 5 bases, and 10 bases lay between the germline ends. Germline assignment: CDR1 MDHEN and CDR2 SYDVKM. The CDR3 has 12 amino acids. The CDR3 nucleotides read TGTGCCAGCAGCAACTACGAGGAGACCCAGTACTTC. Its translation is CASSNYEETQYF.

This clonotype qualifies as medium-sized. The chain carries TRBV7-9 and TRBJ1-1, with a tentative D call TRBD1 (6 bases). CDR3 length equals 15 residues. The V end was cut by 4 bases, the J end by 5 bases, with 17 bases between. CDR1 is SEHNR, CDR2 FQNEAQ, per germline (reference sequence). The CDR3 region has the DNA TGTGCCAGCAGCTCAGAAACAGGGTTCGAGACTGAAGCTTTCTTT. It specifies CASSSETGFETEAFF.

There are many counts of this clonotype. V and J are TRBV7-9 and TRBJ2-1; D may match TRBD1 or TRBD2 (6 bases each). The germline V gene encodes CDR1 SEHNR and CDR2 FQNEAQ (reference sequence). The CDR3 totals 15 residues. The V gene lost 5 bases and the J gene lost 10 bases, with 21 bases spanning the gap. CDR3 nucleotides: TGTGCCAGCAGCCCCAGGGGAGGAGGGGCTAGCGAGCAGTTCTTC. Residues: CASSPRGGGASEQFF.

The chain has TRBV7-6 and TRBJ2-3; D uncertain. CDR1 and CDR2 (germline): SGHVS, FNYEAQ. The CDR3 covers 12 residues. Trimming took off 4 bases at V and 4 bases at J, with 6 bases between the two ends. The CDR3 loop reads CASSSWPDTQYF. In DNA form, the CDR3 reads TGTGCCAGCAGCTCCTGGCCAGATACGCAGTATTTT.

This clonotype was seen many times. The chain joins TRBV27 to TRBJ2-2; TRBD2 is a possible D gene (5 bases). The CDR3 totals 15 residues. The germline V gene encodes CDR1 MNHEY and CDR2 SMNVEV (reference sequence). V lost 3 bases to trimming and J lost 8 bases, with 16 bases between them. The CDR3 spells CASSFTLGGVGELFF. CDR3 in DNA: TGTGCCAGCAGTTTTACGCTAGGAGGTGTAGGGGAGCTGTTTTTT.

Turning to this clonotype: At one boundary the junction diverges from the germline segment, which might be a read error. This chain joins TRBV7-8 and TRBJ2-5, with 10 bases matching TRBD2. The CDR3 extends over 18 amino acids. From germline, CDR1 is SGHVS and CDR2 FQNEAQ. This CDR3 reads CASSLASLVAGGQETQHF. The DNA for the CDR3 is TGTGCCAGCAGCTTAGCGTCTTTGGTAGCGGGGGGCCAAGAGACCCAGCATTTC.

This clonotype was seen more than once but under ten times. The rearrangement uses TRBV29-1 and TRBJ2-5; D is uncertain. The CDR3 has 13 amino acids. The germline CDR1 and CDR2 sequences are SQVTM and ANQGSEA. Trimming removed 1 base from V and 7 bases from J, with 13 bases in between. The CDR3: CSVEGWQPGTQYF. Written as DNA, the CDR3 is TGCAGCGTTGAAGGGTGGCAGCCAGGGACCCAGTACTTC.

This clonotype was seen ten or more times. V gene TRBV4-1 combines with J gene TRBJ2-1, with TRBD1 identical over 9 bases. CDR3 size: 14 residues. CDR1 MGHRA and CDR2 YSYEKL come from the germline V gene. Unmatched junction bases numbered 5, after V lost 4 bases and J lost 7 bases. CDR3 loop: CASSLSGTGNEQFF. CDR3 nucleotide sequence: TGCGCCAGCAGCCTGTCCGGGACAGGGAATGAGCAGTTCTTC.

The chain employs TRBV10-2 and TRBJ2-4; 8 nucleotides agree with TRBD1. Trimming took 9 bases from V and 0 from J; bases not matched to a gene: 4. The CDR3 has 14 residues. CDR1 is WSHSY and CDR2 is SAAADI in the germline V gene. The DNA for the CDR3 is TGCGCCAGTTCGACAGGGGTAGCCAAAAACATTCAGTACTTC. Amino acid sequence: CASSTGVAKNIQYF.

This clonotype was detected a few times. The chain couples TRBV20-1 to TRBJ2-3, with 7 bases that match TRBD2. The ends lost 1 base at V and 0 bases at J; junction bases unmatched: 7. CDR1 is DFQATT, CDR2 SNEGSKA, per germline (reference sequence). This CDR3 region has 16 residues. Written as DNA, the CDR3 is TGCAGTGCTAGAGGGCCTAGCGGCGCCAGCACAGATACGCAGTATTTT. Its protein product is CSARGPSGASTDTQYF.

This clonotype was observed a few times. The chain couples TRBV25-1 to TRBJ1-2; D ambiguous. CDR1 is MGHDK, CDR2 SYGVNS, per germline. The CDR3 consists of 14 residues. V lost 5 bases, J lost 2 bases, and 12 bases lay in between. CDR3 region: CASSKGILNYGYTF. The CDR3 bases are TGTGCCAGCAGTAAAGGGATACTCAACTATGGCTACACCTTC.

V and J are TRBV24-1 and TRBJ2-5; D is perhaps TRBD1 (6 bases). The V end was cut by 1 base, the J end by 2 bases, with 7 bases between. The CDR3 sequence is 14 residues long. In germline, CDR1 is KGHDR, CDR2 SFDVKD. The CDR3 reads CATSDFGQQETQYF. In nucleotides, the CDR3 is TGTGCCACCAGTGATTTCGGACAGCAAGAGACCCAGTACTTC.

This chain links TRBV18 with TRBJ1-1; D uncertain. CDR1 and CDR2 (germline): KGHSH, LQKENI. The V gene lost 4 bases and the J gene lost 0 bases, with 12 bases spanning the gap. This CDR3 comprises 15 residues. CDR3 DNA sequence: TGTGCCAGCTCACAAGGGAGGGCGGTGAACACTGAAGCTTTCTTT. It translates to CASSQGRAVNTEAFF.